Listed below are T cell receptor beta chains from one sample, sequenced in a study of tumor-infiltrating lymphocytes in primary liver carcinoma. TCRdb recomputed calls from the multiplex PCR reads with MiXCR, one row per CDR3 protein. The table lists fewer than 350,000 distinct CDR3 sequences, about 61% of them singletons. Sequencing was done on a sample of peripheral blood. These receptors were collected from a man aged 35-49 years with primary liver carcinoma and hepatitis B virus infection. Each CDR3 is given with its conserved first and last residue. Fields, in order: V gene, clone size, D gene, J gene, CDR3 DNA, CDR3 protein. A D gene is named only where the DNA matches it firmly. Clone size, where shown, is once, few, many, or a class for clones that have expanded.

TRBV2	.	TRBD1	TRBJ2-7	TGTGCCACCATGGACAGGCTAGACGAGCAGTACTTC	CATMDRLDEQYF
TRBV11-2	.	.	TRBJ2-1	TGTGTCAGCAGCTTGGCCCTAGCGTGGGGAAATGGGCAGTTCTTC	CVSSLALAWGNGQFF
TRBV4-2	.	TRBD2	TRBJ2-1	TGTGCCAGCAGCCAGGAGGCTAGCGGGAGTATCTATGAGCAGTTCTTC	CASSQEASGSIYEQFF
TRBV2	many	.	TRBJ2-3	TGTGCCAGCCAGGCGAGAATGGACACAGATACGCAGTATTTT	CASQARMDTDTQYF
TRBV7-9	.	.	TRBJ2-7	TGTGCCAGCATCTTAGGGGGGACGGGACGCTACGAGCAGCACTTC	CASILGGTGRYEQHF
TRBV7-9	few	.	TRBJ2-7	TGTGCCAGCAGATTAGCTGGATCCTACGAGCAGTACTTC	CASRLAGSYEQYF
TRBV11-2	.	TRBD2	TRBJ2-1	TGTGCCGGCAGCTTAGAGAGCGGGGGCAACAATGAGCAGTTCTTC	CAGSLESGGNNEQFF
TRBV5-1	.	TRBD1	TRBJ2-7	TGCGCCAGCAGCTATGGACAGGAGAGCTCCTACGAGCAGCACTTC	CASSYGQESSYEQHF
TRBV4-1	few	TRBD2	TRBJ2-1	TGCGCCAGCAGCCAACCTTTGACTAGCGGTTACAATGAGCAGTTCTTC	CASSQPLTSGYNEQFF
TRBV10-1	many	.	TRBJ2-4	TGCGCCAGCAGTGAGTCGGGGGGAAACATTCAGTACTTC	CASSESGGNIQYF
TRBV11-2	.	.	TRBJ2-7	TGTACCAGCAGCCGTGGGCAGGACTCCTGCGAGCAATACTTC	CTSSRGQDSCEQYF
TRBV4-1	few	TRBD1	TRBJ2-7	TGCGCCAGCAGCCAGGGAACAGGGGGTTTACGCTACGAGCAGTACTTC	CASSQGTGGLRYEQYF
TRBV10-3	.	.	TRBJ2-6	TGTGCCATCAGTGAGTCGATGGCGGCCTCTGGGGGCAACGTCCTGACTTTC	CAISESMAASGGNVLTF
TRBV11-2	.	TRBD1	TRBJ2-7	TGTGCCAGCAGCCGAAACAGGGGCGAATTTCATGAGCGATACTTC	CASSRNRGEFHERYF
TRBV30	.	TRBD2	TRBJ2-1	TGTGCCTGGAGTTTCGGACTAGCGGGATTTGATGAGCAGTTCTTC	CAWSFGLAGFDEQFF
TRBV7-9	.	.	TRBJ2-3	TGTCCCAGCAGCAAGGGAGGCACAGATACGCAGTATTTT	CPSSKGGTDTQYF
TRBV5-1	few	TRBD2	TRBJ2-5	TGCGCCAGCAGCTCGGGACTAGCGGGAGGTCAAGAGACCCAGTACTTC	CASSSGLAGGQETQYF
TRBV6-5	.	.	TRBJ2-5	TGTGCCTGCAGCCCCGCCCGCGGGGAGAGCCAGTACTTC	CACSPARGESQYF
TRBV6-5	.	TRBD2	TRBJ2-1	TGTGCCAGCAATCAGCGGGAGATCTACAATGAGCAGCTCTTC	CASNQREIYNEQLF
TRBV10-3	.	TRBD1	TRBJ2-2	TGTGCCATCAAAGGACAGGGTAACACTGGGGAGCTGTTTTTT	CAIKGQGNTGELFF
TRBV6-1	many	.	TRBJ1-1	TGTGCCAGCCATACTCAAGCTTACCTGAACACTGAAGCTTTCTTT	CASHTQAYLNTEAFF
TRBV11-3	.	.	TRBJ2-1	TGTGCCAGCAGCTTAGATGGGATAGACAATGAGCAATTCTTC	CASSLDGIDNEQFF
TRBV12-3/TRBV12-4	.	TRBD1	TRBJ1-2	TGTGCCAGCAGCCCGGACAGGGGGAAGAGTGGCTACACTTTC	CASSPDRGKSGYTF
TRBV28	.	TRBD2	TRBJ2-4	TGTGCCAGCAGTAGCGGGACCAGGCCCATTCAGTACTTC	CASSSGTRPIQYF
TRBV28	once	.	TRBJ2-7	TGTGCCTGTCAGCCGGGCTCCTACGAGCAGTACTTC	CACQPGSYEQYF
TRBV6-5	.	.	TRBJ2-6	TGTGCCACCAAAGGGGGGTTCTTCTCTGGGGCCAACGTCCTGACTTTC	CATKGGFFSGANVLTF
TRBV7-8	few	TRBD2	TRBJ2-1	TGTGCCAGCAGCTTAGAGGGACTAGCAGGCTATGAGCAGTTCTTC	CASSLEGLAGYEQFF
TRBV4-1	once	.	TRBJ2-7	TGCGCCAGCAACCCGGGCCGTTGGTATGGGCAGTACTTC	CASNPGRWYGQYF
TRBV7-9	once	.	TRBJ2-5	TGTGCCAGCAGCTTATGGGACAACCCGACCGAGACCCAGTACTTC	CASSLWDNPTETQYF
TRBV6-2/TRBV6-3	many	TRBD1	TRBJ1-6	TGTGCCAGCTCGGGGGTCGGACAGGTCCGGGGTTCACCCCTCCACTTT	CASSGVGQVRGSPLHF
TRBV12-3/TRBV12-4	few	.	TRBJ2-7	TGTGCCAGCAGTTTAACGGGTAGCGGCACCTACGAGCAGTACTTC	CASSLTGSGTYEQYF
TRBV27	once	TRBD1	TRBJ2-5	TGTGCCAGCGTTGACGTGACAGGGAGTATAGAGACCCAGTACTTC	CASVDVTGSIETQYF
TRBV10-2	.	.	TRBJ1-1	TGCGCCAGCACCTCGGCCAGGGGAATGGAGGACACTGTAGCTTTCTTT	CASTSARGMEDTVAFF
TRBV4-2	few	.	TRBJ2-2	TGTGCCAGCAGCCAAGAAGCGGTCTCCACCGGGGAGCTGTTTTTT	CASSQEAVSTGELFF
TRBV4-3	many	.	TRBJ2-3	TGCGCCAGCAGCCAAGATCTACGGAACACAGATACGCAGTATTTT	CASSQDLRNTDTQYF
TRBV6-1	few	TRBD1	TRBJ2-3	TGTGCCAGCAGCCACCGGGACAGGGACCTAAATACGCAGTATTTT	CASSHRDRDLNTQYF
TRBV29-1	.	.	TRBJ2-7	TGCAGTGCTTCGCCCGGGGCGGAGTACGAGCAGTACTTC	CSASPGAEYEQYF
TRBV5-4	many	TRBD2	TRBJ2-4	TGTGCCAGCAGCCCGGGACTAGAAAACATTCAGTACTTC	CASSPGLENIQYF
TRBV10-2	many	.	TRBJ2-7	TGCGCCAGCAGCGTTGTGGGTGGGGGTGAGCAGTACTTC	CASSVVGGGEQYF
TRBV5-1	.	TRBD1	TRBJ2-3	TGCGCCAGCAGCTTGGCCGGGACAGGGGGCACTGATACGCAGTATTTT	CASSLAGTGGTDTQYF
TRBV6-1	.	.	TRBJ2-7	TGTGCCAGCCACCGGACAAGGGTAAAGATCGAGCAGTACTTC	CASHRTRVKIEQYF
TRBV5-6	.	.	TRBJ2-3	TGTGCCAGCAGCTTGGGGGCCGAGACTGGAAACCCTGACCACCCTACGCAGTATTTT	CASSLGAETGNPDHPTQYF
TRBV30	few	TRBD1	TRBJ2-5	TGTGCCTGGAGTACCGGGACAGGGGAAGAGACCCAGTACTTC	CAWSTGTGEETQYF
TRBV10-3	.	.	TRBJ2-7	TGTGCCATCAGTGAGATTGTGTACGAGCAGTACTTC	CAISEIVYEQYF
TRBV10-3	.	.	TRBJ2-5	TGTGCCTGCCGCGAGGTGGGGGGAGAGACCCAGTACTTC	CACREVGGETQYF
TRBV11-2	.	.	TRBJ2-3	TGTGCCAGCAGCTTGAGGCCCAAAGATACGCACTATTTT	CASSLRPKDTHYF
TRBV4-1	.	.	TRBJ2-7	TGCGCCAGCAGCCAAGATTCCTCCAGGGTCCAAGGCTACGAGCAGTACTTC	CASSQDSSRVQGYEQYF
TRBV11-2	once	.	TRBJ2-2	TGTGCCAGCACGAGGGGGGCCGCCGGGGAACTGTTTTTT	CASTRGAAGELFF
TRBV12-3/TRBV12-4	few	.	TRBJ1-4	TGTGCCAGCAGCCTCCAGATGACAGGAGATAATGAAAAACTGTTTTTT	CASSLQMTGDNEKLFF
TRBV5-1	.	TRBD1	TRBJ2-5	TGCGCCAACAGCCAAAGGACAGGGGAAGAGACCCAGTACTTC	CANSQRTGEETQYF
TRBV7-9	.	TRBD1	TRBJ2-3	TGTGCCAGCAGCTCCGGACAGGGTGGTACGCAGTATTTT	CASSSGQGGTQYF
TRBV10-2	.	.	TRBJ2-7	TGCGCCAGCACCGCTGGTACCGAGCAGTACTTC	CASTAGTEQYF
TRBV11-2	.	TRBD2	TRBJ2-3	TGTGCCAGCAGCTTCCGTGGACTAGGAATCGCCACAGATACGCAGTATTTT	CASSFRGLGIATDTQYF
TRBV12-3/TRBV12-4	.	.	TRBJ2-1	TGTGCCAGCAGTTTAATTACGAGAGGTAGCGAGCAGTTCTTC	CASSLITRGSEQFF